This T cell receptor beta chain emerged from a study of blood T cell repertoires in COVID-19. Looking at the study overall: T cells, B-cell-depleted T cells, or PBMCs supplied cDNA or gDNA.

Germline V gene lookup returns CDR1 KGHSH and CDR2 LQKENI. The CDR3 sequence is 14 residues long. After removal of 2 bases from V and 5 bases from J, the junction contained 4 bases not matched to a gene. In the authors' methods: Cell counts per sample came from amplifying reference gene primers. Assay used: immunoSEQ multiplex PCR; TCRdb lists only in-frame clones, some missing. The DNA was the basis for D and trimming; V, J and clone size are from that table. The repertoire holds around 160,000 clones, with 70% to 90% as singletons. J is TRBJ2-3 and V is TRBV18; TRBD1 aligns across 7 bases. Sequences were obtained from peripheral blood. This clonotype was obtained from a woman aged 40 to 50 with active or convalescent COVID-19. The CDR3: CASSPIDRVDTQYF. In DNA form, the CDR3 reads TGTGCCAGCTCACCAATTGACAGGGTAGATACGCAGTATTTT.